This TCR beta chain was retrieved from a study of early T cells in non-severe SARS-CoV-2 infection. The wider study: Sequenced material consisted of bulk RNA (from unsorted whole blood), and chains were unpaired.

TCRdb re-derived calls from the 5' RACE reads in MiXCR, one entry per CDR3 protein. Of 85,000 to 90,000 distinct CDR3 sequences in the sample, about 14% were seen once. This clonotype was picked up a small number of times. This TCR came from an adult who was a healthcare worker with PCR-confirmed SARS-CoV-2 infection or an uninfected control (not recorded which). Sequenced input: whole blood.

The CDR3 DNA follows: TGTGCCAGCTTCCGGGACATGGGGCCCCAGTACTTC. It translates to CASFRDMGPQYF. J is TRBJ2-5 and V is TRBV6-6, with D perhaps matching TRBD1 (6 bases). Germline V gene lookup returns CDR1 MNHNY and CDR2 SVGAGI (reference sequence). Trimming pared 8 bases from V and 9 bases from J, leaving 16 bases between. The CDR3 extends over 12 amino acids.